These T cell receptor beta chains were read from a single sample in a study of blood T cells in healthy people across ages. Each CDR3 protein gets one entry after TCRdb re-called the 5' RACE reads with MiXCR. This sample yields approximately 680,000 distinct CDR3 sequences, of which 32% are seen a single time; 15% belongs to the top ten. The sample consisted of blood. The receptors were sampled from a woman older than 75 in good health. CDR3s include the opening cysteine and the closing phenylalanine or tryptophan. A D gene is named only where the DNA matches it firmly. The size field is filled for only some rows; it gives once, few, many or a size class.

V gene,D gene,J gene,clone size,CDR3 DNA,CDR3 protein
TRBV9,NA,TRBJ1-1,NA,TGTGCCAGCAGCCCATGGGGGAGGGCCGGGAACACTGAAGCTTTCTTT,CASSPWGRAGNTEAFF
TRBV29-1,TRBD1,TRBJ2-7,NA,TGCAGCGTCGCTTACCCCCTACAGGGGGCCTACGAGCAGTACTTC,CSVAYPLQGAYEQYF
TRBV10-3,NA,TRBJ2-5,many,TGTGCCATCAGTGGGGCCCAGGGTTCGGGGACCCAGTACTTC,CAISGAQGSGTQYF
TRBV20-1,NA,TRBJ2-5,NA,TGCAGTGCCCGGGCAGGTAGCGGTCAAGAGACCCAGTACTTC,CSARAGSGQETQYF
TRBV20-1,TRBD2,TRBJ2-5,many,TGCAGTGCTTGGCGGGGGGGCCAAGAGACCCAGTACTTC,CSAWRGGQETQYF
TRBV5-1,TRBD1,TRBJ2-1,many,TGCGCCAGCAGCAAGACAGGGAGCTCCTACAATGAGCAGTTCTTC,CASSKTGSSYNEQFF
TRBV28,NA,TRBJ1-1,NA,TGTGCCAGCAGTTTTAGAGGTGGGGCTGAAGCTTTCTTT,CASSFRGGAEAFF
TRBV7-2,TRBD1,TRBJ2-4,many,TGTGCCAGCAGCCAGGGACAGCTAAACATTCAGTACTTC,CASSQGQLNIQYF
TRBV19,TRBD1,TRBJ1-2,few,TGTGCCAGTAGTATGAGGCTCGGTGGGACAGGGGGCGCCTCTGCTGGCTACACCTTC,CASSMRLGGTGGASAGYTF
TRBV12-3/TRBV12-4,NA,TRBJ1-1,many,TGTGCCAGCAGCGCACAGGGAACTGAAGCTTTCTTT,CASSAQGTEAFF
TRBV2,NA,TRBJ2-1,NA,TGTGCCAGCGGTGAAGGGGATTCGACCTACAATGAGCAGTTCTTC,CASGEGDSTYNEQFF
TRBV20-1,NA,TRBJ2-7,NA,TGCAGTGCTAGAGATTACAGCAGGGGCAGCGACGAGCAGTACTTC,CSARDYSRGSDEQYF
TRBV10-3,TRBD2,TRBJ2-1,few,TGTGCCATCAACTCAATAGCGGGGGGGTACAATGAGCAGTTCTTC,CAINSIAGGYNEQFF
TRBV11-1,NA,TRBJ1-1,NA,TGTGCCAGCGGGCTCCGGGGCGGTACCCACACTGAAGCTTTCTTT,CASGLRGGTHTEAFF
TRBV24-1,NA,TRBJ2-1,few,TGTGCCACCAGTGCCAAGGGCAGGGGTTCCCGCGTGAATGAGCAGTTCTTC,CATSAKGRGSRVNEQFF
TRBV12-3/TRBV12-4,TRBD2,TRBJ2-1,few,TGTGCCAGCAGCCAAGTCTTGGGACTAGCGGGAGCCGATAGTGAGCAGTTCTTC,CASSQVLGLAGADSEQFF
TRBV7-2,NA,TRBJ1-2,many,TGTGCCAGCAGCTTAGATCTGTGGGATGGCTACACCTTC,CASSLDLWDGYTF
TRBV6-4,TRBD2,TRBJ2-3,NA,TGTGCCAGCAGTGTTTTAGCGGGAGCAGATACGCAGTATTTT,CASSVLAGADTQYF
TRBV6-6,NA,TRBJ2-4,NA,TGTGCCAGCACCAACGCGGCAACCAAAAACATTCAGTACTTC,CASTNAATKNIQYF
TRBV15,NA,TRBJ2-7,NA,TGTGCCACCAGCAGAGGGGGGCTATCTTCCTACGAGCAGTACTTC,CATSRGGLSSYEQYF
TRBV7-2,NA,TRBJ1-4,NA,TGTGCCAGCAGAGCAAGCTTTGGTGAAAAACTGTTTTTT,CASRASFGEKLFF
TRBV15,NA,TRBJ1-2,NA,TGTGCCACCAGCAGAGAACTCACGGCTTACTATGACTACACCTTC,CATSRELTAYYDYTF
TRBV9,NA,TRBJ2-2,few,TGTGCCAGCAAACTTTCCGGGACTTCGAACACCGGGGAGCTGTTTTTT,CASKLSGTSNTGELFF
TRBV5-1,NA,TRBJ2-1,NA,TGCGCCAGCAGCTTCAGGTCTAGCTACAATGAGCAGTTCTTC,CASSFRSSYNEQFF
TRBV6-2/TRBV6-3,TRBD1,TRBJ1-2,NA,TGTGCCACCTCGGACCCAGGGGGCGCCAGCTATGGCTACACCTTC,CATSDPGGASYGYTF
TRBV5-6,TRBD1,TRBJ2-4,many,TGTGCCAGCAGCTTGGGGCAGGGGGCGCAACGGGTGAACATTCAGTACTTC,CASSLGQGAQRVNIQYF
TRBV7-2,TRBD2,TRBJ2-5,NA,TGTGCCAGCAGCATTCTAGCGGGGGAGACCCAGTACTTC,CASSILAGETQYF
TRBV4-1,TRBD2,TRBJ2-3,many,TGCGCCAGCAGCCTCATCTCTAGCGGGGGGGCCGTGGATACGCAGTATTTT,CASSLISSGGAVDTQYF
TRBV3-1,NA,TRBJ2-7,NA,TGTGCCAGCACTTCGGCGAGTGTAGGCGAGCAGTACTTC,CASTSASVGEQYF
TRBV20-1,NA,TRBJ2-5,many,TGCAGTGCTCCAAATAGGGGGGGAGGCCCCCAAGAGACCCAGTACTTC,CSAPNRGGGPQETQYF
TRBV6-1,TRBD2,TRBJ2-1,many,TGTGCCAGTCTAGCGGGGGGTAGGTATGAGCAGTTCTTC,CASLAGGRYEQFF
TRBV5-6,NA,TRBJ1-4,once,TGTGCCAGCAGCTTCACCATACAGGGAGGAAAGGCAACTAATGAAAAACTGTTTTTT,CASSFTIQGGKATNEKLFF
TRBV3-1,NA,TRBJ2-2,NA,TGTGCCAGCAGCCAAGGCCCGGCCTCGAACACCGGGGAGCTGTTTTTT,CASSQGPASNTGELFF
TRBV20-1,NA,TRBJ2-1,many,TGCAGCGGGCTTGGGGGTTTCGGGAACAATGAGCAGTTCTTC,CSGLGGFGNNEQFF
TRBV28,NA,TRBJ1-6,NA,TGTGCCAGCAGGGGGGGGGGCCCCAATTCACCCCTCCACTTT,CASRGGGPNSPLHF
TRBV5-1,TRBD2,TRBJ2-5,NA,TGCGCCAGCAGCACTGGGACTAGCGGGCCCCGGGAGACCCAGTACTTC,CASSTGTSGPRETQYF
TRBV6-4,NA,TRBJ1-1,few,TGTGCCAGCAGTGACTCGGCCGGGACTGAAGCTTTCTTT,CASSDSAGTEAFF
TRBV10-3,NA,TRBJ2-3,many,TGTGCCATCAACGGGGCGAGCACAGATACGCAGTATTTT,CAINGASTDTQYF
TRBV18,NA,TRBJ2-5,many,TGTGCCAGCCGACGGGGGACCCAAGAGACCCAGTACTTC,CASRRGTQETQYF
TRBV29-1,NA,TRBJ1-2,NA,TGCAGCGTTGAGATGGGGGGAAAGTTGCGGGGCTACACCTTC,CSVEMGGKLRGYTF